This T cell receptor beta chain is drawn from a study of Ad26.COV2.S vaccination and SARS-CoV-2 variants. The overall study: Intramuscular Ad26.COV2.S at 5x10^10 or 1x10^11 viral particles.

With regard to this clone: The antigen is not known.

Treatment: some 20 received Ad26.COV2.S at low or high dose, single or two shots; 5 received placebo; per-sample allocation not given. It was on day 63 after the first vaccine or placebo injection that samples were taken. Trimming shortened V by 2 bases and J by 0 bases, and 14 bases separated the two germline ends. Germline assignment: CDR1 KGHSH and CDR2 LQKENI. CDR3 size: 17 residues. Study findings and constraints: Vaccine recipients posted higher spike-specific TCR breadth than their placebo counterparts. Quantification of TCR breadth and depth may have yielded underestimates of total T cell responses.

Profiling relied on immunoSEQ multiplex PCR, and the TCRdb table lists in-frame clones only, not all of them. The sample holds about 320,000 clones, around 84% seen once. Sequencing used peripheral blood, obtained in a trial of Ad26.COV2.S vaccine versus placebo. The sequence came from a person aged 18 to 59 who received the Ad26.COV2.S COVID-19 vaccine or a placebo. The chain has TRBV18 and TRBJ1-3; D gene ambiguous. The CDR3: CASSPVARGLSGNTIYF. The CDR3 DNA reads as TGTGCCAGCTCACCAGTAGCGAGAGGGCTCTCTGGAAACACCATATATTTT.